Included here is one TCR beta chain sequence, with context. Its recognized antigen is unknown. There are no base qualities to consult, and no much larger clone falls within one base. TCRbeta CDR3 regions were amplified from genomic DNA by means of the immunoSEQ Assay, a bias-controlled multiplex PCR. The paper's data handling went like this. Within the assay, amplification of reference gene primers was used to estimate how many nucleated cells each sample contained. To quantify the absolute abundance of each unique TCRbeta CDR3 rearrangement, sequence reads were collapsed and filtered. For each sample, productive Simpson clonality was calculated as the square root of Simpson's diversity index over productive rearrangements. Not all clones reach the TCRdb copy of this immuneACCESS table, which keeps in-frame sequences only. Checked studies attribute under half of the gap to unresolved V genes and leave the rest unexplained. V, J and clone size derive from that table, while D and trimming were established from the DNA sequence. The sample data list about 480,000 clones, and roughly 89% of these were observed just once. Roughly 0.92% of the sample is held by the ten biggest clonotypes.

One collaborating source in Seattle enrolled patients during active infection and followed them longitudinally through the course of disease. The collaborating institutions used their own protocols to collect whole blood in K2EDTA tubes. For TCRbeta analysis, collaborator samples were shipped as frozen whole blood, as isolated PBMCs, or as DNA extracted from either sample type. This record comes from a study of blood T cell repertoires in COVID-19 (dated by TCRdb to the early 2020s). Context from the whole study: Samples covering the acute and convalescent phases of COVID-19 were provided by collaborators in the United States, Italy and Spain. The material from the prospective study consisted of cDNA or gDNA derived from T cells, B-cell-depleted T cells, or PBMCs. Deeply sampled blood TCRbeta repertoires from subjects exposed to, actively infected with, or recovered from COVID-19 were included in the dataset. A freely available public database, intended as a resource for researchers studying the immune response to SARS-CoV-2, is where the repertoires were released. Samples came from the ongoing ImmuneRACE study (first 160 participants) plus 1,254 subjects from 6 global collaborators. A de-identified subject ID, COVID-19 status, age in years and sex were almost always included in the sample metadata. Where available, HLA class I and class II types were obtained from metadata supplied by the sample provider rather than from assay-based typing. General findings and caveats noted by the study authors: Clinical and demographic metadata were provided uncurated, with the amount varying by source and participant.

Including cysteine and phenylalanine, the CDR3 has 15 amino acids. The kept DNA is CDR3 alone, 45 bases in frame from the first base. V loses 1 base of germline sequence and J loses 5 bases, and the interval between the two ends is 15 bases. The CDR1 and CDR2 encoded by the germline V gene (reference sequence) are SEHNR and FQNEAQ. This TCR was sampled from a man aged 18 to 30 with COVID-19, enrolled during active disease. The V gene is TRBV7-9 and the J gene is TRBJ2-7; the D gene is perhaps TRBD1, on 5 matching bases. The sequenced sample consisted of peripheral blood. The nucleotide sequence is TGTGCCAGCAGCTTAGTGTATGGGGCTGAGAACGAGCAGTACTTC. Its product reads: CASSLVYGAENEQYF.